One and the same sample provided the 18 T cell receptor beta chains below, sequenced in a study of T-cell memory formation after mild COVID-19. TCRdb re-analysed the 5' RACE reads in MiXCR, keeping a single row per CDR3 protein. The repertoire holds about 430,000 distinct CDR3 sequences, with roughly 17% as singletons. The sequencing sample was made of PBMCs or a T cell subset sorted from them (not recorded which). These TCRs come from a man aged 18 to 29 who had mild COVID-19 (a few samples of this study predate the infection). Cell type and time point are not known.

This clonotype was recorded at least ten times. CDR3 DNA: TGTGCCAGCAGCCCCCTCGATACGCAGTATTTT. Its translation: CASSPLDTQYF. V and J are TRBV7-2 and TRBJ2-3; D gene unclear. CDR3 length: 11 amino acids. Germline V CDR1 and CDR2: SGHTA, FQGNSA. The ends were cut back, 5 bases at V and 6 bases at J, with 6 bases in the middle.

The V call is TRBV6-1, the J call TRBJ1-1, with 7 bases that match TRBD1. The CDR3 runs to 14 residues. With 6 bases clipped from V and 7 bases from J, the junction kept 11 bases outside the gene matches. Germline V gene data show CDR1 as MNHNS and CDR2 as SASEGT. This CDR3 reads CASSSGSGQIEAFF. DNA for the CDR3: TGTGCCAGCAGCAGTGGTTCGGGACAGATTGAAGCTTTCTTT.

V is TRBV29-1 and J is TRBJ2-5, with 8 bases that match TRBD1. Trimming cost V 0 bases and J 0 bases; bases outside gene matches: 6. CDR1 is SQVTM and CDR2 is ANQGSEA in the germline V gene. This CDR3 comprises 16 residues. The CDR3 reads CSVEERTGRHQETQYF. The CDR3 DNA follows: TGCAGCGTTGAAGAGAGGACAGGGAGACACCAAGAGACCCAGTACTTC.

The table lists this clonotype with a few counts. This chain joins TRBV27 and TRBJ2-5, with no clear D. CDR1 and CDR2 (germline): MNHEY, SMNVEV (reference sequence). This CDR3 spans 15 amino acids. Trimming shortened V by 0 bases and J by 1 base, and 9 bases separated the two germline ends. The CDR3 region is CASSLSFWGQETQYF. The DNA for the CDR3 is TGTGCCAGCAGTTTATCTTTTTGGGGCCAAGAGACCCAGTACTTC.

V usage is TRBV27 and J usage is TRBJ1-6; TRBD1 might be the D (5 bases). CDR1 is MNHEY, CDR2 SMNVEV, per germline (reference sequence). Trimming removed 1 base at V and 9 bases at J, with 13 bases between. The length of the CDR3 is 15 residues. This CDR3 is CASSLFKGARSPLHF. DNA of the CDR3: TGTGCCAGCAGTTTATTCAAAGGGGCGCGTTCACCCCTCCACTTT.

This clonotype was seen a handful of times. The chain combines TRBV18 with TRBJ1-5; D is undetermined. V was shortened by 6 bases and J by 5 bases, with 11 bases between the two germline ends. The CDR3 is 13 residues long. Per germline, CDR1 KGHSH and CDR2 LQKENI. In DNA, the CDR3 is TGTGCCAGCTCGGCTAACCGAGATCAGCCCCAGCATTTT. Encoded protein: CASSANRDQPQHF.

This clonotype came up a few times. CDR3 region: CASSLAIGKATQETQYF. The CDR3, as DNA: TGCGCCAGCAGCTTGGCCATTGGGAAAGCGACTCAAGAGACCCAGTACTTC. The J gene is TRBJ2-5, the V gene TRBV5-1; D gene uncertain. Germline V gene data show CDR1 as SGHRS and CDR2 as YFSETQ. The CDR3 runs to 17 residues. The V end lost 0 bases, the J end lost 2 bases, and 17 bases lay between the germline ends.

The CDR3 reads CASSLVVRATPSEAFF. For the CDR3, the DNA is TGCGCCAGCAGCTTGGTCGTCCGGGCTACGCCCTCTGAAGCTTTCTTT. This sequence joins TRBV5-1 and TRBJ1-1; D ambiguous. Trimming shortened V by 0 bases and J by 6 bases, and 18 bases separated the two germline ends. This CDR3 is 16 amino acids long. Per the germline V gene, CDR1 is SGHRS and CDR2 is YFSETQ.

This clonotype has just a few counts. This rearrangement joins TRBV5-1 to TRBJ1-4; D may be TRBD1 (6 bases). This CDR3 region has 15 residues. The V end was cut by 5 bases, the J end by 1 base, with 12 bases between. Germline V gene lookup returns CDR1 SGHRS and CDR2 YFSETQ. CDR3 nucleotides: TGCGCCAGCAGACCTAACAGGGAAACTAATGAAAAACTGTTTTTT. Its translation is CASRPNRETNEKLFF.

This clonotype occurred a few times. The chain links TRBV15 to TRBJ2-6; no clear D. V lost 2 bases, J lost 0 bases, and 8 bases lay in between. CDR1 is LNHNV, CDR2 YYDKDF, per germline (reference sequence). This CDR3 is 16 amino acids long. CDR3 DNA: TGTGCCACCAGCAGATCCGGACGCTCTGGGGCCAACGTCCTGACTTTC. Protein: CATSRSGRSGANVLTF.

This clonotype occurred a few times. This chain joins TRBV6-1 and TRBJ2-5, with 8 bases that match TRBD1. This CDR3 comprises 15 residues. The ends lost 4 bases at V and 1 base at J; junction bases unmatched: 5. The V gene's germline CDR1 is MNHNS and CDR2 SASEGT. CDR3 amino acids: CASSAYTGGQETQYF. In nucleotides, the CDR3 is TGTGCCAGCAGTGCTTACACAGGGGGCCAAGAGACCCAGTACTTC.

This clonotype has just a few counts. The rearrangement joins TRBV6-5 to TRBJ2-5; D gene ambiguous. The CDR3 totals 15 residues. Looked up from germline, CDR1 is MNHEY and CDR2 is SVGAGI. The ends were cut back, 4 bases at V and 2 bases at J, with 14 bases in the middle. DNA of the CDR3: TGTGCCAGCAGTTCCACCCTGCACCCACAAGAGACCCAGTACTTC. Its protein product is CASSSTLHPQETQYF.

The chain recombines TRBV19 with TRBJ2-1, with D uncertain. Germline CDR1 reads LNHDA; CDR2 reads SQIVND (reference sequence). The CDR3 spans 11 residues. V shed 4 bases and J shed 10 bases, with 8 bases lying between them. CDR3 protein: CASSTHSEQFF. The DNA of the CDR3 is TGTGCCAGTAGTACCCACAGCGAGCAGTTCTTC.

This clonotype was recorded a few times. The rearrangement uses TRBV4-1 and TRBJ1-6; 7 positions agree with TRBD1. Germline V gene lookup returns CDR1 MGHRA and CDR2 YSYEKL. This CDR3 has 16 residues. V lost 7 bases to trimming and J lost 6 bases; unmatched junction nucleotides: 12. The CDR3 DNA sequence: TGCGCCAGCAATCATCCAGTCCGGGACAGTAATTCACCCCTCCACTTT. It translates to CASNHPVRDSNSPLHF.

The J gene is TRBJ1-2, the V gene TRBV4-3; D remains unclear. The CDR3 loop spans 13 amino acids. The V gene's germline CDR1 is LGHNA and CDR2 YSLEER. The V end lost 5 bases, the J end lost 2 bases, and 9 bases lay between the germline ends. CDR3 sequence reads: CASSGPGNYGYTF. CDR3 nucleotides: TGCGCCAGCAGCGGGCCAGGCAACTATGGCTACACCTTC.

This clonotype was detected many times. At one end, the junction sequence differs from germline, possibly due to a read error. CDR3 protein: CASSPDRVGTEAFF. CDR3 sequence (DNA): TGTGCCAGCAGCCCGGACAGGGTGGGCACTGAAGCTTTCTTT. The rearrangement joins TRBV5-1 to TRBJ1-1, with TRBD1 matching 8 bases. The CDR3 extends over 14 amino acids. In germline, CDR1 is SGHRS, CDR2 YFSETQ.

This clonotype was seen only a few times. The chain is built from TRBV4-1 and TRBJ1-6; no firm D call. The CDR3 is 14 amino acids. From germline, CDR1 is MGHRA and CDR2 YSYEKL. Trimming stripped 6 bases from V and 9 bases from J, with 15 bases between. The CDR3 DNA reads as TGCGCCAGCAGACCCCGCGGGTTTTTTTCACCCCTCCACTTT. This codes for CASRPRGFFSPLHF.

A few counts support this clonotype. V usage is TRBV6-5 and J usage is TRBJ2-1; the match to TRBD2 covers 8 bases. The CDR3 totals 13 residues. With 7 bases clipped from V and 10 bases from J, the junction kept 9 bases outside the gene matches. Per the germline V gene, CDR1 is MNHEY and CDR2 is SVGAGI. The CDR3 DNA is TGTGCCAGCACCACGCTAGCGGGCCACGAGCAGTTCTTC. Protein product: CASTTLAGHEQFF.